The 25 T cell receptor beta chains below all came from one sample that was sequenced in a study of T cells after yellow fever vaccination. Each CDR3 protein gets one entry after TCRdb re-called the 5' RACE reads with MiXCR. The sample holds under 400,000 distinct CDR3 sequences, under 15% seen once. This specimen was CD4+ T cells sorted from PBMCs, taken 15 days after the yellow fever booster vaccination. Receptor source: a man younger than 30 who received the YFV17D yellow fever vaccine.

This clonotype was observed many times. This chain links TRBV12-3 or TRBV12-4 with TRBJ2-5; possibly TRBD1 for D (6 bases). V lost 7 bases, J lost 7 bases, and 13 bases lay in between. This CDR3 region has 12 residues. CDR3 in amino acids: CASKGDGWTQYF. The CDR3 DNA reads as TGTGCCAGCAAGGGGGACGGTTGGACCCAGTACTTC.

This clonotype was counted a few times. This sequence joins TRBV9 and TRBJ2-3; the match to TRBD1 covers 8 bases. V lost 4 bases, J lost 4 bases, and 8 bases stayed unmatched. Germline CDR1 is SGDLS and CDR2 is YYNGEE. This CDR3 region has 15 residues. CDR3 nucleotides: TGTGCCAGCAGCTACAGGGGGTCGAGCGCAGATACGCAGTATTTT. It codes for CASSYRGSSADTQYF.

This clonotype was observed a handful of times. CDR3 DNA: TGCAGTGCTAGAGTAGGGCAGACCCAGTACTTC. Translation gives CSARVGQTQYF. The V call is TRBV20-1, the J call TRBJ2-5; D call uncertain. This CDR3 is 11 amino acids long. The V end lost 1 base, the J end lost 6 bases, and 6 bases lay between the germline ends. Germline CDR1 reads DFQATT; CDR2 reads SNEGSKA (reference sequence).

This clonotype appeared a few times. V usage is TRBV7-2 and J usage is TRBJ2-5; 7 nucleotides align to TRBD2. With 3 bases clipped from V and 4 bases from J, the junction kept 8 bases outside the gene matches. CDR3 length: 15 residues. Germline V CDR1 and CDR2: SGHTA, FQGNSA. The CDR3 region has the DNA TGTGCCAGCAGCTTTCAAAGGGGAGGGGCAGAGACCCAGTACTTC. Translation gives CASSFQRGGAETQYF.

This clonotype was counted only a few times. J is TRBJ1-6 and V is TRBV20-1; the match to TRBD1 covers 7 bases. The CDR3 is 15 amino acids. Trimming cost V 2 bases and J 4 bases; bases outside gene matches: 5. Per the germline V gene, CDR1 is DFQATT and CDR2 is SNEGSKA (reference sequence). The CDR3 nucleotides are TGCAGTGCTAGAAGGCCGGGACAGTATAATTCACCCCTCCACTTT. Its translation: CSARRPGQYNSPLHF.

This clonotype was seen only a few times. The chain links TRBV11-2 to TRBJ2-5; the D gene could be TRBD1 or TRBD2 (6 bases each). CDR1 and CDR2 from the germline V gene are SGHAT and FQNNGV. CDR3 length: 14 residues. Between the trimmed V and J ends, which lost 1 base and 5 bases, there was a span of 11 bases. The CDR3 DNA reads TGTGCCAGCAGCTTAGGATCGGGGGCGGAGACCCAGTACTTC. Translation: CASSLGSGAETQYF.

In DNA form, the CDR3 reads TGTGCCAGCAGTGCCTCGAAGAGGGGGTACCAAGAGACCCAGTACTTC. It yields the protein CASSASKRGYQETQYF. The chain uses TRBV25-1 and TRBJ2-5, with D tentatively TRBD1 (6 bases). The CDR3 loop spans 16 amino acids. Trimming took 4 bases from V and 0 from J, leaving 15 bases between them. CDR1 is MGHDK and CDR2 is SYGVNS in the germline V gene.

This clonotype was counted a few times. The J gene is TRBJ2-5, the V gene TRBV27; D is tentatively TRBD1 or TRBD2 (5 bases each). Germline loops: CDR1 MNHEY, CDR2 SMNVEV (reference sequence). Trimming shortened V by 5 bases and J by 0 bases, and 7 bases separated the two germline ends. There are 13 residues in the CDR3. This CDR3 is CASSRDHQETQYF. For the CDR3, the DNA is TGTGCCAGCAGTAGGGACCACCAAGAGACCCAGTACTTC.

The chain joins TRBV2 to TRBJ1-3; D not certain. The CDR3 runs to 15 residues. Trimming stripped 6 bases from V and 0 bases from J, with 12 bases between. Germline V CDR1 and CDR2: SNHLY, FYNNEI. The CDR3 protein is CASRAATSSGNTIYF. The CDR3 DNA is TGTGCCAGCAGAGCCGCGACAAGCTCTGGAAACACCATATATTTT.

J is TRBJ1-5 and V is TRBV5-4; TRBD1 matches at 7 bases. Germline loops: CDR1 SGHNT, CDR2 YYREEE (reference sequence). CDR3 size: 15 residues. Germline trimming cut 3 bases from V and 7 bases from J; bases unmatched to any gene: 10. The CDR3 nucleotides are TGTGCCAGCAGCTCCGGGGGACAGTTACCGCAGCCCCAGCATTTT. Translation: CASSSGGQLPQPQHF.

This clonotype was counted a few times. CDR3 nucleotide sequence: TGTGCCAGCAGTTTATATGGTCAGCCCCAGCATTTT. Its protein is CASSLYGQPQHF. V gene TRBV28 combines with J gene TRBJ1-5, with D hard to call. Trimming pared 1 base from V and 6 bases from J, leaving 4 bases between. The CDR3 is 12 amino acids. Germline V gene data show CDR1 as MDHEN and CDR2 as SYDVKM.

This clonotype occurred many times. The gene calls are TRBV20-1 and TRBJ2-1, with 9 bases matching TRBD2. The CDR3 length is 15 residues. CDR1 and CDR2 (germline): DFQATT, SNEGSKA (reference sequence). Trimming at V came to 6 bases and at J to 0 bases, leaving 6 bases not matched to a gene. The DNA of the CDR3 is TGCAGTGCCAGGCCTAGCGGGGACTCCTACAATGAGCAGTTCTTC. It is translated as CSARPSGDSYNEQFF.

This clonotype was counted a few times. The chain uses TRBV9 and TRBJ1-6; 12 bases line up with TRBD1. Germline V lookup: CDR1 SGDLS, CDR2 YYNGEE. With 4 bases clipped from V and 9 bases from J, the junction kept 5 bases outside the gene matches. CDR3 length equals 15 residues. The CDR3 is CASSIRDRGRSPLHF. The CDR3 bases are TGTGCCAGCAGCATCCGGGACAGGGGGCGTTCACCCCTCCACTTT.

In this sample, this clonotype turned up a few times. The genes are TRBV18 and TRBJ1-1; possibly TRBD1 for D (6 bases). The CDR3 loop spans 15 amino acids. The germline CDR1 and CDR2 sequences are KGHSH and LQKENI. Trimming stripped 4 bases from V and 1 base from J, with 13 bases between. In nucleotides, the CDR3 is TGTGCCAGCTCACAAGACGCAGGGGCGAACACTGAAGCTTTCTTT. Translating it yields CASSQDAGANTEAFF.

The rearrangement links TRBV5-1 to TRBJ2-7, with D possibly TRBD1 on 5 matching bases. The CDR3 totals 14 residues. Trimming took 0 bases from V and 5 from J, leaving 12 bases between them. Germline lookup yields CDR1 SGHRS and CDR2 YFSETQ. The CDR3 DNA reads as TGCGCCAGCAGCTTGGGGGTTATAGGGGACGAGCAGTACGTC. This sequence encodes CASSLGVIGDEQYV.

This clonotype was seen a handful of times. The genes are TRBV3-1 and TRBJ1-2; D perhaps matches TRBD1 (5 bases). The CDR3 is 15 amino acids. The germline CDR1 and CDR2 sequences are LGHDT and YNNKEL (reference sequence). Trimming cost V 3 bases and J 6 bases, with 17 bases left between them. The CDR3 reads CASSHSGTSRNGYTF. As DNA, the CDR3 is TGTGCCAGCAGCCACTCCGGGACCTCGAGGAATGGCTACACCTTC.

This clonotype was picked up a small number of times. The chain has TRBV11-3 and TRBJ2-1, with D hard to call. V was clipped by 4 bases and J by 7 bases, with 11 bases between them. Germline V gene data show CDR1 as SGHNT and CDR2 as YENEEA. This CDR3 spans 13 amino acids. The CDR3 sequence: CASSSPRGNEQFF. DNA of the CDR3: TGTGCCAGCAGCTCCCCTAGAGGTAATGAGCAGTTCTTC.

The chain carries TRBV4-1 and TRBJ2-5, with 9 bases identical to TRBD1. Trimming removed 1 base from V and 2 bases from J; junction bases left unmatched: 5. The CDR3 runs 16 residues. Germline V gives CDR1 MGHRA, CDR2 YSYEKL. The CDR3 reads CASSQVPGQGQETQYF. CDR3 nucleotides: TGCGCCAGCAGCCAAGTTCCGGGACAGGGACAAGAGACCCAGTACTTC.

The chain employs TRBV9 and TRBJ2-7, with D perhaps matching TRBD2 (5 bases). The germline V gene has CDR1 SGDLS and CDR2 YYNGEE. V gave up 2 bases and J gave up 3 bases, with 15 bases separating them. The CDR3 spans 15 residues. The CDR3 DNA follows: TGTGCCAGCAGCGTCGCGCCGGGTGCGGGCTACGAGCAGTACTTC. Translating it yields CASSVAPGAGYEQYF.

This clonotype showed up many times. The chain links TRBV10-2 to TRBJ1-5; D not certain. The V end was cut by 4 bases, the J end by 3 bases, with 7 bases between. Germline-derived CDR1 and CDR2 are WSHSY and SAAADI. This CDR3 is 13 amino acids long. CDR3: CASSASPNQPQHF. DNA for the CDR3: TGCGCCAGCAGTGCCAGCCCCAATCAGCCCCAGCATTTT.

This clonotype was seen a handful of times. CDR3 coding DNA: TGTGCCAGCAGTCCACAGGTGTATACGCAGTATTTT. This gives the protein CASSPQVYTQYF. The gene calls are TRBV6-2 or TRBV6-3 and TRBJ2-3; weak D call: TRBD1 (5 bases). V was cut by 5 bases and J by 7 bases, with 10 bases left in between. The CDR3 loop spans 12 amino acids. Per germline, CDR1 MNHEY and CDR2 SVGEGT.

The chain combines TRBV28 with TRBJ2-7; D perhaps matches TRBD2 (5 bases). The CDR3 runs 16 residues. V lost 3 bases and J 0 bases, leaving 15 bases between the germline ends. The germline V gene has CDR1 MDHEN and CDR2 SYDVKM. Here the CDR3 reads CASSFAGSRSSYEQYV. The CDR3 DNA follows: TGTGCCAGCAGTTTCGCGGGTTCACGAAGCTCCTACGAGCAGTACGTC.

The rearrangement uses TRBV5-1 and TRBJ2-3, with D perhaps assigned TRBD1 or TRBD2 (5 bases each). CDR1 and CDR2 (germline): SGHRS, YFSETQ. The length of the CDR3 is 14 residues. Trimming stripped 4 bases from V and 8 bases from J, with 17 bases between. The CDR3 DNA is TGCGCCAGCAGCCCCGGGACCGGCAGAGGTACGCAGTATTTT. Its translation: CASSPGTGRGTQYF.

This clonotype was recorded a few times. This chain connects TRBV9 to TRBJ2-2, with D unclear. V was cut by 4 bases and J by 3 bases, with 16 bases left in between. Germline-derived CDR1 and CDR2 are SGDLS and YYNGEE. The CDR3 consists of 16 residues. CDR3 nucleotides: TGTGCCAGCAGCCTCCAGGCAGGCGGTGACACCGGGGAGCTGTTTTTT. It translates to CASSLQAGGDTGELFF.

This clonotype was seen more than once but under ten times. CDR3 bases: TGTGCCACCAGCCGGCCAGGCCAGCCCTACAATGAGCAGTTCTTC. Protein sequence: CATSRPGQPYNEQFF. This chain connects TRBV15 to TRBJ2-1; D is unclear. V dropped 5 bases and J dropped 2 bases, with 13 bases sitting between them. Germline V gene data show CDR1 as LNHNV and CDR2 as YYDKDF (reference sequence). The CDR3 consists of 15 residues. Complete variable domain (other parts from reference TRBV15 and TRBJ2-1): DAMVIQNPRYQVTQFGKPVTLSCSQTLNHNVMYWYQQKSSQAPKLLFHYYDKDFNNEADTPDNFQSRRPNTSFCFLDIRSPGLGDTAMYLCATSRPGQPYNEQFFGPGTRLTVL.